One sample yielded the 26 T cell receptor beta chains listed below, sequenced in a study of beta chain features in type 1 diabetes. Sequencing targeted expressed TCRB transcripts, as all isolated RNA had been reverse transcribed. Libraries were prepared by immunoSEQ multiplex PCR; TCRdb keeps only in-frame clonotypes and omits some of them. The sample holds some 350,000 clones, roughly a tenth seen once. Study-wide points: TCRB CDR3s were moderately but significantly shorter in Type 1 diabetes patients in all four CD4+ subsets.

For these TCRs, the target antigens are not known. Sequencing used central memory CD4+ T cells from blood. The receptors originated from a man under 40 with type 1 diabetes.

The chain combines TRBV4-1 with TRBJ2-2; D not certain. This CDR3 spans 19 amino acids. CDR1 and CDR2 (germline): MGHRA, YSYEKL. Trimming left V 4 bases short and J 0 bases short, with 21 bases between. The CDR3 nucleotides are TGCGCCAGCAGCCCTTACTTAAGTGGCAGCGCTACGAACACCGGGGAGCTGTTTTTT. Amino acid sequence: CASSPYLSGSATNTGELFF.

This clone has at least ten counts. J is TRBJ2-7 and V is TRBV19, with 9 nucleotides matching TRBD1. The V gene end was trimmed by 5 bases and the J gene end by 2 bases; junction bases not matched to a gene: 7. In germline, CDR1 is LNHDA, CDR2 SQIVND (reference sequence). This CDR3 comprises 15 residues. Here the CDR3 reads CASSSQTGGPYEQYF. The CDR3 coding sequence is TGTGCCAGTAGTTCCCAGACAGGGGGGCCCTACGAGCAGTACTTC.

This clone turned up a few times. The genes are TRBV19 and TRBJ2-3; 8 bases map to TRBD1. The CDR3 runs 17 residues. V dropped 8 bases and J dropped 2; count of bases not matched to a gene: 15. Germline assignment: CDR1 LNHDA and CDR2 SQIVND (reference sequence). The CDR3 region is CASADRATSYLTDTQYF. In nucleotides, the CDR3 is TGTGCCAGTGCGGACAGGGCGACCTCCTATCTCACAGATACGCAGTATTTT. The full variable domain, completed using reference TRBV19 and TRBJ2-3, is DGGITQSPKYLFRKEGQNVTLSCEQNLNHDAMYWYRQDPGQGLRLIYYSQIVNDFQKGDIAEGYSVSREKKESFPLTVTSAQKNPTAFYLCASADRATSYLTDTQYFGPGTRLTVL.

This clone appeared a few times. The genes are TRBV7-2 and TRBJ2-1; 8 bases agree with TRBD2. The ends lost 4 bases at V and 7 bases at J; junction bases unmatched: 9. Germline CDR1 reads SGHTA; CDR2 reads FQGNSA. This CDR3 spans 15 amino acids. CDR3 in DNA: TGTGCCAGCAGCTACACAGCGGGAGTACGGAATGAGCAGTTCTTC. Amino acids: CASSYTAGVRNEQFF.

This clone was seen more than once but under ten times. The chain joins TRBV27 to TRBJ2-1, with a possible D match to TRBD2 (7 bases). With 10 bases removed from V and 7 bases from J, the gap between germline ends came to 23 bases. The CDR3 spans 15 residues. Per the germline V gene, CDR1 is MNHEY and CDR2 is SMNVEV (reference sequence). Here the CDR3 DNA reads TGTGCCACCCAGAAGGGGGGGCAGGGACAAAATGAGCAGTTCTTC. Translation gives CATQKGGQGQNEQFF.

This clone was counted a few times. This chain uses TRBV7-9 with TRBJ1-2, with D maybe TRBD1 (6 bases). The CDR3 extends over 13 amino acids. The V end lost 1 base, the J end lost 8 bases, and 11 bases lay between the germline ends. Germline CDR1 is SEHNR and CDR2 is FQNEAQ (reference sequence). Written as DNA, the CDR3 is TGTGCCAGCAGCTTAGACAGGGCGACGGGCTACACCTTC. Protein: CASSLDRATGYTF.

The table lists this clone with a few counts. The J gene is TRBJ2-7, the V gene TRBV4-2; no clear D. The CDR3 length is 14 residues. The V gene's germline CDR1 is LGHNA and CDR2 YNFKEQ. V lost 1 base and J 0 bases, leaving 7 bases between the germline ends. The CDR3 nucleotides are TGTGCCAGCAGCCAAGGACGGGTCTCCTACGAGCAGTACTTC. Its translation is CASSQGRVSYEQYF.

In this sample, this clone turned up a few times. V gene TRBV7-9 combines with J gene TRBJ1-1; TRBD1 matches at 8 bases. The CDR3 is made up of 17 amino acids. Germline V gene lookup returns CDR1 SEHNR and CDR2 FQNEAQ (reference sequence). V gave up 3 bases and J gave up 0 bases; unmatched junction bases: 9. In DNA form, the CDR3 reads TGTGCCAGCAGCTTGCTGGCCGGGACAGGCTTGAACACTGAAGCTTTCTTT. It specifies CASSLLAGTGLNTEAFF. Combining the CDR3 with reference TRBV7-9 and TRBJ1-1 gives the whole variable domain DTGVSQNPRHKITKRGQNVTFRCDPISEHNRLYWYRQTLGQGPEFLTYFQNEAQLEKSRLLSDRFSAERPKGSFSTLEIQRTEQGDSAMYLCASSLLAGTGLNTEAFFGQGTRLTVV.

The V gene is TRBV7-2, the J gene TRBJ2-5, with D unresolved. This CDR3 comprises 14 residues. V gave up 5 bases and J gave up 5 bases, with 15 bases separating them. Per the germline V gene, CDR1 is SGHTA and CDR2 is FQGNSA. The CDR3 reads CASSALTPFETQYF. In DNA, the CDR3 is TGTGCCAGCAGCGCCCTAACCCCCTTCGAGACCCAGTACTTC.

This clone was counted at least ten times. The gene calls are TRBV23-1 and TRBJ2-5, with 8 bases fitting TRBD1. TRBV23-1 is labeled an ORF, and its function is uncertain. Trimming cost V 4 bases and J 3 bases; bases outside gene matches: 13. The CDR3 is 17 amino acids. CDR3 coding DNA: TGCGCCAGCAGTCCCAGGGACAGGCAGGGGTCAAAAGAGACCCAGTACTTC. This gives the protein CASSPRDRQGSKETQYF.

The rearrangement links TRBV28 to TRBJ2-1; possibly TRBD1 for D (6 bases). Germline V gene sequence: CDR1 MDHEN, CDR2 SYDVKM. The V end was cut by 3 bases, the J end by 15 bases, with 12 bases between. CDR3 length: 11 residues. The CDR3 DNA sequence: TGTGCCAGCAGTTTGCACAGGGTTGTGTTCTTC. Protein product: CASSLHRVVFF.

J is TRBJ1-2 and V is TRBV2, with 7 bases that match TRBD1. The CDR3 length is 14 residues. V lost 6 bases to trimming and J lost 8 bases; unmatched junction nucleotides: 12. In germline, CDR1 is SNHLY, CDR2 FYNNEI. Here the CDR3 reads CASSATTGRRGYTF. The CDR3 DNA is TGTGCCAGCAGCGCCACGACAGGGAGAAGGGGCTACACCTTC. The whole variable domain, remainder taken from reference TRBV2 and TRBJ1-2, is EPEVTQTPSHQVTQMGQEVILRCVPISNHLYFYWYRQILGQKVEFLVSFYNNEISEKSEIFDDQFSVERPDGSNFTLKIRSTKLEDSAMYFCASSATTGRRGYTFGSGTRLTVV.

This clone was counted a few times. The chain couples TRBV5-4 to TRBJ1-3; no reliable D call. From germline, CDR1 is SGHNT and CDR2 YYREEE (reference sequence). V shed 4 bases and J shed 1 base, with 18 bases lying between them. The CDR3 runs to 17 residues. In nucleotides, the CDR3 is TGTGCCAGCAGCCTTGGAGCCCCCGGCCAGTCTGGAAACACCATATATTTT. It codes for CASSLGAPGQSGNTIYF. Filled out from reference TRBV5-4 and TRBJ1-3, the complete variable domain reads ETGVTQSPTHLIKTRGQQVTLRCSSQSGHNTVSWYQQALGQGPQFIFQYYREEENGRGNFPPRFSGLQFPNYSSELNVNALELDDSALYLCASSLGAPGQSGNTIYFGEGSWLTVV.

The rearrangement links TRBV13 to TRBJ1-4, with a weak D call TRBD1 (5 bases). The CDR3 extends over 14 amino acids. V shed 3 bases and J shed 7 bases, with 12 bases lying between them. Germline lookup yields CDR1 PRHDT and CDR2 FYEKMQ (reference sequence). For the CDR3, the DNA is TGTGCCAGCAGCTTTGGGGGAAGGAGTGAAAAACTGTTTTTT. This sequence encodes CASSFGGRSEKLFF.

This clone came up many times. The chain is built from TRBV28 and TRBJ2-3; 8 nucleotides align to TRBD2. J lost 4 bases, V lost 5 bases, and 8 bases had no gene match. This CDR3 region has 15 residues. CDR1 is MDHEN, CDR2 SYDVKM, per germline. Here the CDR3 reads CASSSSGTRADTQYF. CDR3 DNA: TGTGCCAGCAGTAGTAGCGGGACAAGGGCAGATACGCAGTATTTT.

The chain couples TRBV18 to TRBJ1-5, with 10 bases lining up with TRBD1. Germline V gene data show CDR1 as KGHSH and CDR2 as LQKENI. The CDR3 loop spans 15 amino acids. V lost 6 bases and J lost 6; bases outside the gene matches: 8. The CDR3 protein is CASSRGTGVGQPQHF. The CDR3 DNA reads TGTGCCAGCTCTCGTGGGACAGGGGTCGGTCAGCCCCAGCATTTT.

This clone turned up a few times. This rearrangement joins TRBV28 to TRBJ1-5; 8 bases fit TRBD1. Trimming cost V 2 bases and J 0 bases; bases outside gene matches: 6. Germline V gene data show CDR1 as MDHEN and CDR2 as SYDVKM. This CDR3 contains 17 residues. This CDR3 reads CASSLPRQGNSNQPQHF. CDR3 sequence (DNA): TGTGCCAGCAGTTTACCTAGACAGGGGAATAGCAATCAGCCCCAGCATTTT.

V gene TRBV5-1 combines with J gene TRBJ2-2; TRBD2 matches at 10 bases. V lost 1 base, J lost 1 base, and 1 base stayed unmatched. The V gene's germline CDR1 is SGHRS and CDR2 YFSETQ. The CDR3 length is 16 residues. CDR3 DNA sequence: TGCGCCAGCAGCTTGCGGACTAGCGGGAACACCGGGGAGCTGTTTTTT. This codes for CASSLRTSGNTGELFF.

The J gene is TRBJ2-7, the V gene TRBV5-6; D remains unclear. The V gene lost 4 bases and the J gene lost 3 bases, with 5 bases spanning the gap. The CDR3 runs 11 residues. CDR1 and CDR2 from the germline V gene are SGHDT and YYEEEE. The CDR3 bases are TGTGCCAGCAGCCTATACTACGAGCAGTACTTC. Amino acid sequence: CASSLYYEQYF.

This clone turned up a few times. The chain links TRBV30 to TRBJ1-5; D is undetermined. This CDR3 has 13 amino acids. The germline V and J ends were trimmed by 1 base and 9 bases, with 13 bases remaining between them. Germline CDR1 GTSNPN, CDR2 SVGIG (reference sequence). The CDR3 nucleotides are TGTGCCTGGAGTGAAAAGGGTGGAGCGCCCCAGCATTTT. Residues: CAWSEKGGAPQHF.

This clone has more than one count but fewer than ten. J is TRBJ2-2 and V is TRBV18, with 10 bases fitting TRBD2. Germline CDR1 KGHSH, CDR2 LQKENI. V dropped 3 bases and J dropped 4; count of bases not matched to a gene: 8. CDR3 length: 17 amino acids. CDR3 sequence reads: CASSPLLAGRTTGELFF. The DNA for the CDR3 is TGTGCCAGCTCACCTTTACTAGCGGGAAGAACCACCGGGGAGCTGTTTTTT.

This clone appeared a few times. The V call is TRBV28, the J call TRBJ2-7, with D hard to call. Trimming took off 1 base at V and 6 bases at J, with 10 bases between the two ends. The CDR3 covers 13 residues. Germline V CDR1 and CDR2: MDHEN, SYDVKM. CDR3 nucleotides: TGTGCCAGCAGTTTATTCTCCCGGGTCGAGCAGTACTTC. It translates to CASSLFSRVEQYF.

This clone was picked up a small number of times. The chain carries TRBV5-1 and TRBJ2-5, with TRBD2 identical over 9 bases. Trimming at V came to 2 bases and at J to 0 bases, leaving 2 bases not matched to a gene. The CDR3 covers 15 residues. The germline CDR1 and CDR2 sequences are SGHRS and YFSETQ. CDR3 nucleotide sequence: TGCGCCAGCAGCTTTAGCGGGAGATACCAAGAGACCCAGTACTTC. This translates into CASSFSGRYQETQYF.

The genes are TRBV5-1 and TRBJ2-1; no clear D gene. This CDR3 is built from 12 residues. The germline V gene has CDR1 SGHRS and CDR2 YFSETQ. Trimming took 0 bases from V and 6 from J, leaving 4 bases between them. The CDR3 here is CASSLDGNEQFF. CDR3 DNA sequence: TGCGCCAGCAGCTTGGATGGCAATGAGCAGTTCTTC.

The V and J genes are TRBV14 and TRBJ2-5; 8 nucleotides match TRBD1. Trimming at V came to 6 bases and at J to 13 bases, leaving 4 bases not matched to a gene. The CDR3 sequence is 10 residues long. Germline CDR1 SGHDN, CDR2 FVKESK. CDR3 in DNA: TGTGCCAGCAGGCCAGGGGGCTTGTACTTC. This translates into CASRPGGLYF.

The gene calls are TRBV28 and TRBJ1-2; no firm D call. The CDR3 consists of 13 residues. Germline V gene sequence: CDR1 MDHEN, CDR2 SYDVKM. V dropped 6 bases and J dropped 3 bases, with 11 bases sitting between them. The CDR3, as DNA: TGTGCCAGCAGCCAAAGGGTGTACTATGGCTACACCTTC. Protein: CASSQRVYYGYTF.